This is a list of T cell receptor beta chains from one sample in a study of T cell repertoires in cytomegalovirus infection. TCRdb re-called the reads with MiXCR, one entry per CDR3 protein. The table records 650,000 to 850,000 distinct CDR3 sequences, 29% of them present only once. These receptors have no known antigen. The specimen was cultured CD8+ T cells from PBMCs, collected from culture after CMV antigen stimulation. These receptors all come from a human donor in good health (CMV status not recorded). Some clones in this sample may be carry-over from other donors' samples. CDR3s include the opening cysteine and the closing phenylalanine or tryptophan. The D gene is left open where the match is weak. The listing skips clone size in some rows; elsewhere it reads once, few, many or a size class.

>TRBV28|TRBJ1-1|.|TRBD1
TGTGCCAGCAGTTTGAGGCTCAGGGGGGCGAGGACTGAAGCTTTCTTT
CASSLRLRGARTEAFF
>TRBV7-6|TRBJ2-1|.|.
TGTGCCAGCAGCCCCCCTGTTCGTTCGGCAGGGAGCCATGAGCAGTTCTTC
CASSPPVRSAGSHEQFF
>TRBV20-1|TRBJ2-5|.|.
TGCAGTGCTAGAGATTCGGTAGCATATTACCAAGAGACCCAGTACTTC
CSARDSVAYYQETQYF
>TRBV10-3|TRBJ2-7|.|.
TGTACCATCAGTGATTCCAAGGAGGGGACCTACGAGCAGTACTTC
CTISDSKEGTYEQYF
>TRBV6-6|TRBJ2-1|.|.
TGTGCCAGCAGTTTCGCAGCGGGTGAGCAGTTCTTC
CASSFAAGEQFF
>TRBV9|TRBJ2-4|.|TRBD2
TGTGCCAGCAGCGTAAGCGGGACTATCGTGAACATTCAGTACTTC
CASSVSGTIVNIQYF
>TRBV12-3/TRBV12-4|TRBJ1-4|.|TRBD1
TGTGCCAGTGGACAGGAGGCGGATGAAAAACTGTTTTTT
CASGQEADEKLFF
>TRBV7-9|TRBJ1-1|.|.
TGTGCCAGCGGAAACGACGGGAACACTGAAGCTTTCTTT
CASGNDGNTEAFF
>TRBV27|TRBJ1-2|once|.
TGTGCCAGCAGTCTCATCCCAGGGGCCCACTATGGCTACACCTTC
CASSLIPGAHYGYTF
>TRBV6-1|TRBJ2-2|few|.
TGTGCCAGCATCTCCCGGGACAAGGGCGATACGGAGCTGTTTTTT
CASISRDKGDTELFF
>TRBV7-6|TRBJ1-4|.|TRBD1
TGTGCCAGCACCTTGGGAGAGGGGGCTGAAAAACTGTTTTTT
CASTLGEGAEKLFF
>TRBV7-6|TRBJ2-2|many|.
TGTGCCAGCAGCTTAGCTGTGGCCAACACCGGGGAGCTGTTTTTT
CASSLAVANTGELFF
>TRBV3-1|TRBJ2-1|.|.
TGTGCCAGCAGCCAAGGGGGCAGGGGCTACAATGAGCAGTTCTTC
CASSQGGRGYNEQFF
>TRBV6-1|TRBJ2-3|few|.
TGTGCCAGCAGCCACGATATCACAGATACGCAGTATTTT
CASSHDITDTQYF
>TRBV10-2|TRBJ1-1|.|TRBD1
TGCGCCAGCAGCGAGATGGACAGGACTTACACTGAAGCTTTCTTT
CASSEMDRTYTEAFF
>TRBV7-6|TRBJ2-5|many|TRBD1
TGTGCCAGCAGCTCCTTGACAGGGGGCTTCGAAGAGACCCAGTACTTC
CASSSLTGGFEETQYF
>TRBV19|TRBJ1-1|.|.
TGTGCCAGTCCGGGCCCTTGGGGAGAAGCTTTCTTT
CASPGPWGEAFF
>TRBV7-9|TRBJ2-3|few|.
TGTGCCAGCAGCTCCCGACCTTCCAGTGAAGATACGCAGTATTTT
CASSSRPSSEDTQYF
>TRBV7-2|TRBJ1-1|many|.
TGTGCCAGCAGCTTAGTATACAGCCTTGGCGGGGGCACTGAAGCTTTCTTT
CASSLVYSLGGGTEAFF
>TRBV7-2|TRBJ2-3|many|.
TGTGCCAGCAGCTTGAACAAGTGGGGTCCTCGCACAGATACGCAGTATTTT
CASSLNKWGPRTDTQYF
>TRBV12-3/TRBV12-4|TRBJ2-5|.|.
TGTGCCAGCAGTTTAGCGCTTTCCCCGGCCCTCATTAGGGGGGAGACCCAGTACTTC
CASSLALSPALIRGETQYF
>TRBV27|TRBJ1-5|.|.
TGTGCCAGCAGTTTGGCAGAGGAATGGCCCCAGCATTTT
CASSLAEEWPQHF
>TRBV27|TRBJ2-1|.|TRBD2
TGTGCCAGCAGTTACCCGGGGGTAGCGGGGGGGCACGAGCAGTTCTTC
CASSYPGVAGGHEQFF
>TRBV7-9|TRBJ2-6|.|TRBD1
TGTGCCAGCAGCTTGGGACAGTCTCTATCTGGGGCCAACGTCCTGACTTTC
CASSLGQSLSGANVLTF
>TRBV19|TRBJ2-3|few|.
TGTGCCAGTACGGCCTGGCATGCGAGCACAGATACGCAGTATTTT
CASTAWHASTDTQYF
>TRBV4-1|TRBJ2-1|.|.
TGCGCCAGCAGCCCCAGGGTGCTGAACAATGAGCAGTTCTTC
CASSPRVLNNEQFF
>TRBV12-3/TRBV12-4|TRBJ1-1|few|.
TGTGCCAGCAGTTTGGGGGGACTTCGCGCTGAAGCTTTCTTT
CASSLGGLRAEAFF
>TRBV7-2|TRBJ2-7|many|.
TGTGCCAGCAGCTTAGACGAGCAGACCATCACCTACGAGCAGTACTTC
CASSLDEQTITYEQYF
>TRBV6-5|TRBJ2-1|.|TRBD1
TGTGCCAGCAGTTACTCTCCAGGGGGCTACAATGAGCAGTTCTTC
CASSYSPGGYNEQFF
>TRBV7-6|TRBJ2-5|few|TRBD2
TGTGCCAGCAGCTTACATCCCCATTGGGCGGGGGGGACCCAAGAGACCCAGTACTTC
CASSLHPHWAGGTQETQYF
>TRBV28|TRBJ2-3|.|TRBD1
TGTGCCAGCAGTTTACTGACAGGGGGCAGGGATACGCAGTATTTT
CASSLLTGGRDTQYF
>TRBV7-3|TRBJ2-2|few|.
TGTGCCAGCAGCTTACAGCCGAACACCGGGGAGCTGTTTTTT
CASSLQPNTGELFF
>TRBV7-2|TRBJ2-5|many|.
TGTGCCAGCAGCTTCGGGGCTGTCCAAGAGACCCAGTACTTC
CASSFGAVQETQYF
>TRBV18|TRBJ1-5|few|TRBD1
TGTGCCAGCTCACCGGGGACAGACTATGGCTCTCATAGCAATCAGCCCCAGCATTTT
CASSPGTDYGSHSNQPQHF
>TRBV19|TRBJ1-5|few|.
TGTGCCACCGGGCCTCTCGGGAAGCCCCAGCATTTT
CATGPLGKPQHF
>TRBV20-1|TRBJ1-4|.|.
TGCAGTGCTCCGTACCGGACAACTAATGAAAAACTGTTTTTT
CSAPYRTTNEKLFF
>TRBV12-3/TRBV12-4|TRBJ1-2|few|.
TGTGCCAGCAGTTTAGTGTACGGGGGAGAGGGTGGCTACACCTTC
CASSLVYGGEGGYTF
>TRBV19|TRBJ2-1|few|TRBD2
TGTGCCAGTAGTACGAGCGGGGGGGCCCATGAGCAGTTCTTC
CASSTSGGAHEQFF
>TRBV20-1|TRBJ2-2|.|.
TGCAGTGCTCGGGATAACACCGGGGAGCTGTTTTTT
CSARDNTGELFF